This is a list of T cell receptor beta chains from one sample in a study of cytomegalovirus exposure and HLA in healthy donors. Measured with immunoSEQ multiplex PCR; TCRdb has only the in-frame clones, and not every one. Here the sample spans roughly 66,000 clones, approximately 58% being singletons. Sequencing used PBMCs. Source of these receptors: a woman between 45 and 60 years old in good health and CMV-seronegative. Each CDR3 is given with its conserved first and last residue. The D gene is left open where the match is weak. Only part of the rows carry a size: once, few, many, or a class if the clone is expanded.

d_call: TRBD1; v_call: TRBV5-1; j_call: TRBJ2-3; clone_size: -; cdr3_nt: TGCGCCAGCACCACCGGGACAGGGCGCACAGATACGCAGTATTTT; cdr3_aa: CASTTGTGRTDTQYF
d_call: TRBD2; v_call: TRBV7-2; j_call: TRBJ2-1; clone_size: -; cdr3_nt: TGTGCCAGCAGCTCACAGTGGGGGACTAGCGGGAATCAGTTCTTC; cdr3_aa: CASSSQWGTSGNQFF
d_call: TRBD1; v_call: TRBV7-2; j_call: TRBJ2-5; clone_size: once; cdr3_nt: TGTGCCAGCAGCTTAGGGGTGTCGACAGGGTGGCAAGAGACCCAGTACTTC; cdr3_aa: CASSLGVSTGWQETQYF
d_call: TRBD2; v_call: TRBV4-2; j_call: TRBJ2-1; clone_size: -; cdr3_nt: TGTGCCAGCAGCCTAGCGGGAAACAATGAGCAGTTCTTC; cdr3_aa: CASSLAGNNEQFF
d_call: -; v_call: TRBV2; j_call: TRBJ1-2; clone_size: -; cdr3_nt: TGTGCCAGCAGCCTCCTCGGAGGTGGCTACACCTTC; cdr3_aa: CASSLLGGGYTF
d_call: -; v_call: TRBV25-1; j_call: TRBJ2-1; clone_size: -; cdr3_nt: TGTGCCAGCCAGAGAAGACACCGGACAGTCAATGAGCAGTTCTTC; cdr3_aa: CASQRRHRTVNEQFF
d_call: TRBD2; v_call: TRBV7-9; j_call: TRBJ2-1; clone_size: -; cdr3_nt: TGTGCCAGCACTCTGGGGGGACTAGCGGGAGCGAACAATGAGCAGTTCTTC; cdr3_aa: CASTLGGLAGANNEQFF
d_call: TRBD1; v_call: TRBV4-3; j_call: TRBJ2-7; clone_size: few; cdr3_nt: TGCGCCAGCAGCCAAGGGTTGACAGGGGGCTACGAGCAGTACTTC; cdr3_aa: CASSQGLTGGYEQYF
d_call: TRBD2; v_call: TRBV29-1; j_call: TRBJ2-3; clone_size: -; cdr3_nt: TGCAGCGTCTCTCCCGCTAGCGGGTACACAGATACGCAGTATTTT; cdr3_aa: CSVSPASGYTDTQYF
d_call: TRBD1; v_call: TRBV10-3; j_call: TRBJ1-5; clone_size: -; cdr3_nt: TGTGCCATCAGTGGGGGACAGGAGTGGGATCAGCCCCAGCATTTT; cdr3_aa: CAISGGQEWDQPQHF
d_call: TRBD1; v_call: TRBV9; j_call: TRBJ2-2; clone_size: -; cdr3_nt: TGTGACAGCAGCGTAGACGTGGGACAGGGCGTACCCGGGGAGCTGTTTTTT; cdr3_aa: CDSSVDVGQGVPGELFF
d_call: -; v_call: TRBV7-2; j_call: TRBJ1-5; clone_size: -; cdr3_nt: TGTGCCAGCAGCTTAGGGGACTCCTATACGCAGCCCCAGCATTTT; cdr3_aa: CASSLGDSYTQPQHF
d_call: -; v_call: TRBV4-3; j_call: TRBJ1-5; clone_size: -; cdr3_nt: TGCGCCAGCAGCCAAGATAGACAGCAGCCCCAGCATTTT; cdr3_aa: CASSQDRQQPQHF
d_call: TRBD2; v_call: TRBV4-1; j_call: TRBJ2-5; clone_size: once; cdr3_nt: TGCGCCAGCAGCCAAGTTGGGGAGGGGGAGACCCAGTACTTC; cdr3_aa: CASSQVGEGETQYF
d_call: -; v_call: TRBV18; j_call: TRBJ1-1; clone_size: -; cdr3_nt: TGTGCCAGCTCACAGTTGCCCCACTCTGAAGCTTTCTTT; cdr3_aa: CASSQLPHSEAFF
d_call: TRBD1; v_call: TRBV5-1; j_call: TRBJ2-7; clone_size: -; cdr3_nt: TGCGCCAGCAGTTCGACTACCGGGACAGGGGGCGATCGGTTCTTC; cdr3_aa: CASSSTTGTGGDRFF
d_call: -; v_call: TRBV9; j_call: TRBJ1-3; clone_size: -; cdr3_nt: TGTGCCAGCAGCGTAGTAGACTCTGGAAACACCATATATTTT; cdr3_aa: CASSVVDSGNTIYF
d_call: TRBD2; v_call: TRBV25-1; j_call: TRBJ2-1; clone_size: -; cdr3_nt: TGTGCCAGCAGTGAATATTCTGGCGGGAGCGGGGATGAGCAGTTCTTC; cdr3_aa: CASSEYSGGSGDEQFF
d_call: -; v_call: TRBV28; j_call: TRBJ1-2; clone_size: -; cdr3_nt: TGTGCCAGCAGCAATCCGGGTCGCAGCTATGGCTACACCTTC; cdr3_aa: CASSNPGRSYGYTF
d_call: -; v_call: TRBV9; j_call: TRBJ2-5; clone_size: -; cdr3_nt: TGTGCCAGCAGCCTTAATACTTACCAAGAGACCCAGTACTTC; cdr3_aa: CASSLNTYQETQYF
d_call: TRBD2; v_call: TRBV5-6; j_call: TRBJ2-7; clone_size: -; cdr3_nt: TGTGCCAGCAGCTGGGGGACTAGCGGGAACTACGAGCAGTACTTC; cdr3_aa: CASSWGTSGNYEQYF
d_call: TRBD1; v_call: TRBV15; j_call: TRBJ2-7; clone_size: -; cdr3_nt: TGTGCCACCACCTCAGCCGGGACAGGGGCGTATCGGCCCGACTACGAGCAGTACTTC; cdr3_aa: CATTSAGTGAYRPDYEQYF
d_call: -; v_call: TRBV7-2; j_call: TRBJ2-7; clone_size: once; cdr3_nt: TGTGCCAGCAGCCACCAGGGGACGGACGAGCAGTACTTC; cdr3_aa: CASSHQGTDEQYF
d_call: -; v_call: TRBV19; j_call: TRBJ2-1; clone_size: -; cdr3_nt: TGTGCCGGCAAACACAGGGTGGGGGAGCAGTTCTTC; cdr3_aa: CAGKHRVGEQFF
d_call: -; v_call: TRBV6-1; j_call: TRBJ2-5; clone_size: once; cdr3_nt: TGTGCCAGCAGTGAAAAGAGCCTAGAGTACTTC; cdr3_aa: CASSEKSLEYF
d_call: -; v_call: TRBV5-1; j_call: TRBJ1-2; clone_size: -; cdr3_nt: TGCGCCAGCAGCTGGGGGGTCTTGGGACCGTATGGCTACACCTTC; cdr3_aa: CASSWGVLGPYGYTF
d_call: -; v_call: TRBV6-5; j_call: TRBJ2-1; clone_size: -; cdr3_nt: TGTGCCAGCAGTCGGACGTCGGGGCGGGGTGTTGAGCAGTTCTTC; cdr3_aa: CASSRTSGRGVEQFF
d_call: TRBD2; v_call: TRBV28; j_call: TRBJ2-3; clone_size: -; cdr3_nt: TGTGCCAGCAGCTCTTTCACTAGCGGGAGACGTGGGGGGACAGATACGCAGTATTTT; cdr3_aa: CASSSFTSGRRGGTDTQYF
d_call: TRBD2; v_call: TRBV5-4; j_call: TRBJ2-3; clone_size: once; cdr3_nt: TGTGCCAGCAGCTTGCGGGCGGGAGGTACATCAGATACGCAGTATTTT; cdr3_aa: CASSLRAGGTSDTQYF
d_call: -; v_call: TRBV6-6; j_call: TRBJ1-2; clone_size: few; cdr3_nt: TGTGCCGGAGGGGAGGGCCTCTATGGCTACACCTTC; cdr3_aa: CAGGEGLYGYTF
d_call: -; v_call: TRBV11-3; j_call: TRBJ2-7; clone_size: -; cdr3_nt: TGTGCCAGCAGCTTGGGAGCAACCTACGAGCAGTACTTC; cdr3_aa: CASSLGATYEQYF
d_call: TRBD1; v_call: TRBV10-3; j_call: TRBJ1-5; clone_size: -; cdr3_nt: TGTGCCATCAGTGAGAGCGGACAGGGGGATCAGCCCCAGCATTTT; cdr3_aa: CAISESGQGDQPQHF
d_call: TRBD1; v_call: TRBV15; j_call: TRBJ1-5; clone_size: once; cdr3_nt: TGTGCCACCAGCCATGACAGGGGCAATCAGCCCCAGCATTTT; cdr3_aa: CATSHDRGNQPQHF
d_call: TRBD1; v_call: TRBV28; j_call: TRBJ2-7; clone_size: -; cdr3_nt: TGTGCCAGCAGTCCTCGACAGGGGTACGAGCAGTACTTC; cdr3_aa: CASSPRQGYEQYF
d_call: TRBD2; v_call: TRBV6-4; j_call: TRBJ2-1; clone_size: few; cdr3_nt: TGTGCCAGCAGTCCAGCGGGAGCCTTCGGAAATGAGCAGTTCTTC; cdr3_aa: CASSPAGAFGNEQFF
d_call: TRBD2; v_call: TRBV6-5; j_call: TRBJ2-7; clone_size: -; cdr3_nt: TGTGCCAGCAGTTTCCATTCACTAGCGAGGAACCACGAGCAGTACTTC; cdr3_aa: CASSFHSLARNHEQYF